The rows below give T cell receptor beta chains drawn from one sample of a study of OX40 agonist ivuxolimab in advanced cancers. TCRdb's copy holds only in-frame clones and misses some; the assay was immunoSEQ multiplex PCR. The table records roughly 110,000 clones, 90% of them present only once. Sequenced material: CD4+ or CD8+ T cells sorted from blood, taken in a trial of the OX40 agonist ivuxolimab. These receptors were collected from an adult with an advanced solid tumor such as melanoma, head and neck, liver or kidney cancer. Both conserved end residues are part of each CDR3. The order of the fields is D gene, clone size, J gene, V gene, CDR3 DNA, CDR3 protein. The D gene is left open where the match is weak. The listing skips clone size in some rows; elsewhere it reads once, few, many or a size class.

d_call: NA; clone_size: NA; j_call: TRBJ2-3; v_call: TRBV19; cdr3_nt: TGTGCCAGTAGTCCCCGGAAGGGTCAGAACACAGATACGCAGTATTTT; cdr3_aa: CASSPRKGQNTDTQYF
d_call: NA; clone_size: NA; j_call: TRBJ1-5; v_call: TRBV6-6; cdr3_nt: TGTGCCAGCTGTGGAGAGGTTGCGCCCCAGCATTTT; cdr3_aa: CASCGEVAPQHF
d_call: NA; clone_size: few; j_call: TRBJ2-3; v_call: TRBV5-6; cdr3_nt: TGTGCCAGCAGCCCATACTCCTTGGCCACGCAGTATTTT; cdr3_aa: CASSPYSLATQYF
d_call: NA; clone_size: NA; j_call: TRBJ1-3; v_call: TRBV6-1; cdr3_nt: TGTGCCACCTCCCGGGACATCACCTCTGGAAACACCATATATTTT; cdr3_aa: CATSRDITSGNTIYF
d_call: TRBD2; clone_size: NA; j_call: TRBJ2-3; v_call: TRBV7-8; cdr3_nt: TGTGCCAGCAGCTTAGCGAGACTAGCGGGCCCAAGCACAGATACGCAGTATTTT; cdr3_aa: CASSLARLAGPSTDTQYF
d_call: TRBD1; clone_size: NA; j_call: TRBJ2-7; v_call: TRBV23-1; cdr3_nt: TGCGCCAGCAGCAAAGGGGGCGGGTACGAGCAGTACTTC; cdr3_aa: CASSKGGGYEQYF
d_call: TRBD1; clone_size: NA; j_call: TRBJ2-7; v_call: TRBV5-1; cdr3_nt: TGCGCCAGCAGCTTGACCATGACAGGGGCCTCCTACGAGCAGTACTTC; cdr3_aa: CASSLTMTGASYEQYF
d_call: NA; clone_size: NA; j_call: TRBJ2-6; v_call: TRBV29-1; cdr3_nt: TGCAGCCCAGAAGGCGGGGCTGGGGCCAACGTCCTGACTTTC; cdr3_aa: CSPEGGAGANVLTF
d_call: TRBD2; clone_size: NA; j_call: TRBJ2-3; v_call: TRBV11-3; cdr3_nt: TGTGCCAGCAGCCCCCGGACTAGCGGGGCCACAGATACGCAGTATTTT; cdr3_aa: CASSPRTSGATDTQYF
d_call: NA; clone_size: NA; j_call: TRBJ2-3; v_call: TRBV6-6; cdr3_nt: TGTGCCAGCAGACCGACTGGAGCTCCAGATACGCAGTATTTT; cdr3_aa: CASRPTGAPDTQYF
d_call: NA; clone_size: NA; j_call: TRBJ2-7; v_call: TRBV5-5; cdr3_nt: TGTGCCAGCAGCCCAGGGGGGACGGAGACCTACGAGCAGTACTTC; cdr3_aa: CASSPGGTETYEQYF
d_call: NA; clone_size: NA; j_call: TRBJ1-3; v_call: TRBV7-2; cdr3_nt: TGTGCCAGCAGCTTCGACACAGGGGGAAACACCATATATTTT; cdr3_aa: CASSFDTGGNTIYF
d_call: NA; clone_size: NA; j_call: TRBJ1-2; v_call: TRBV14; cdr3_nt: TGTGCCAGCAGCCAAGATAGCGGTAACTATGGCTACACCTTC; cdr3_aa: CASSQDSGNYGYTF
d_call: NA; clone_size: NA; j_call: TRBJ2-2; v_call: TRBV28; cdr3_nt: TGTGCCAGCAGTTTAGACGGTCGGGGCGCCGGGGAGCTGTTTTTT; cdr3_aa: CASSLDGRGAGELFF
d_call: TRBD2; clone_size: NA; j_call: TRBJ2-1; v_call: TRBV7-2; cdr3_nt: TGTGCCAGCAGCGGACGCGGTTTGGCGGGGGGTTACAATGAGCAGTTCTTC; cdr3_aa: CASSGRGLAGGYNEQFF
d_call: TRBD1; clone_size: once; j_call: TRBJ1-2; v_call: TRBV5-5; cdr3_nt: TGTGCCAGCAGCCAAGAGACAGGGCTAAACTATGGCTACACCTTC; cdr3_aa: CASSQETGLNYGYTF
d_call: NA; clone_size: NA; j_call: TRBJ2-4; v_call: TRBV5-6; cdr3_nt: TGTGCCAGCAGCTTGGGCCAGGGAGCCAAAAACATTCAGTACTTC; cdr3_aa: CASSLGQGAKNIQYF
d_call: NA; clone_size: NA; j_call: TRBJ1-1; v_call: TRBV5-1; cdr3_nt: TGCGCCAGCAGTCTAGAGGGGACCCTGAACACTGAAGCTTTCTTT; cdr3_aa: CASSLEGTLNTEAFF
d_call: NA; clone_size: NA; j_call: TRBJ2-3; v_call: TRBV5-4; cdr3_nt: TGTGCCAGCAGCTTGGAGGGGGCAGATACGCAGTATTTT; cdr3_aa: CASSLEGADTQYF
d_call: TRBD1; clone_size: NA; j_call: TRBJ2-1; v_call: TRBV7-6; cdr3_nt: TGTGCCAGCAGCCCAGGACAGGGGGCGCGCAATGAGCAGTTCTTC; cdr3_aa: CASSPGQGARNEQFF
d_call: NA; clone_size: few; j_call: TRBJ1-3; v_call: TRBV29-1; cdr3_nt: TGCAGCGTTGAAAATCGGGGCTCTGGAAACACCATATATTTT; cdr3_aa: CSVENRGSGNTIYF
d_call: TRBD1; clone_size: NA; j_call: TRBJ1-4; v_call: TRBV6-5; cdr3_nt: TGTGCCAGCCAGGACAGGACTAATGAAAAACTGTTTTTT; cdr3_aa: CASQDRTNEKLFF
d_call: NA; clone_size: NA; j_call: TRBJ1-2; v_call: TRBV7-2; cdr3_nt: TGTGCCAGCAGCGCGACGTTTACGTGGGGCTACACCTTC; cdr3_aa: CASSATFTWGYTF
d_call: NA; clone_size: NA; j_call: TRBJ1-3; v_call: TRBV7-2; cdr3_nt: TGTGCCAGCAGCTTCCAACCTGGAAACACCATATATTTT; cdr3_aa: CASSFQPGNTIYF
d_call: NA; clone_size: NA; j_call: TRBJ2-1; v_call: TRBV9; cdr3_nt: TGTGCCAGCAGCGTAGATATAGCCGCAGAGAATGAGCAGTTCTTC; cdr3_aa: CASSVDIAAENEQFF
d_call: TRBD2; clone_size: few; j_call: TRBJ2-2; v_call: TRBV5-4; cdr3_nt: TGTGCCAGCAGCCGCGGAGCTAGCGGGGGGGCCGGTCGAAGCGGGGAGCTGTTTTTT; cdr3_aa: CASSRGASGGAGRSGELFF
d_call: NA; clone_size: NA; j_call: TRBJ1-5; v_call: TRBV19; cdr3_nt: TGTGCCAGTAGTCTAAGGGAAAGCAATCAGCCCCAGCATTTT; cdr3_aa: CASSLRESNQPQHF
d_call: NA; clone_size: NA; j_call: TRBJ1-1; v_call: TRBV2; cdr3_nt: TGTGCCAGCATAGGGAGCCTGAACACTGAAGCTTTCTTT; cdr3_aa: CASIGSLNTEAFF
d_call: TRBD1; clone_size: NA; j_call: TRBJ1-5; v_call: TRBV30; cdr3_nt: TGTGCCTGGAGTCCCGGGACAGGGTCGCAACAGCCCCAGCATTTT; cdr3_aa: CAWSPGTGSQQPQHF
d_call: NA; clone_size: NA; j_call: TRBJ2-7; v_call: TRBV27; cdr3_nt: TGTGCCAGCAGTGCTAACATACCCGGGAGAGAGCAGTACTTC; cdr3_aa: CASSANIPGREQYF
d_call: NA; clone_size: NA; j_call: TRBJ2-1; v_call: TRBV7-2; cdr3_nt: TGTGCCAGCAGCTCCTCTGGGATTCCAGCGAATGAGCAGTTCTTC; cdr3_aa: CASSSSGIPANEQFF
d_call: TRBD1; clone_size: NA; j_call: TRBJ1-3; v_call: TRBV6-6; cdr3_nt: TGTGCCAGCAGTCCACAGGGGGCGGATGGAAACACCATATATTTT; cdr3_aa: CASSPQGADGNTIYF
d_call: NA; clone_size: once; j_call: TRBJ1-1; v_call: TRBV5-8; cdr3_nt: TGTGCCAGCAGCTTGGCGGCCGGTGAAGCTTTCTTT; cdr3_aa: CASSLAAGEAFF
d_call: TRBD1; clone_size: once; j_call: TRBJ2-7; v_call: TRBV7-2; cdr3_nt: TGTGCCAGCAGCTCCAGACAGGGATCGGGGGAGCAGTACTTC; cdr3_aa: CASSSRQGSGEQYF
d_call: TRBD1; clone_size: NA; j_call: TRBJ2-2; v_call: TRBV5-1; cdr3_nt: TGCGCCAGCAGCTGGATGGACAGGGCGTCCGGGGAGCTGTTTTTT; cdr3_aa: CASSWMDRASGELFF
d_call: TRBD1; clone_size: once; j_call: TRBJ1-5; v_call: TRBV6-5; cdr3_nt: TGTGCCAGTCGGGACAGAAAGGATCAGCCCCAGCATTTT; cdr3_aa: CASRDRKDQPQHF
d_call: TRBD1; clone_size: NA; j_call: TRBJ2-2; v_call: TRBV19; cdr3_nt: TGTGCCAGCTCCACTGGACAGGGAAGCACTGGGGAGCTGTTTTTT; cdr3_aa: CASSTGQGSTGELFF
d_call: TRBD1; clone_size: NA; j_call: TRBJ1-2; v_call: TRBV7-2; cdr3_nt: TGTGCCAGCAGCGGCCGGGACAGCGTCTATGGCTACACCTTC; cdr3_aa: CASSGRDSVYGYTF
d_call: NA; clone_size: NA; j_call: TRBJ2-1; v_call: TRBV6-6; cdr3_nt: TGTGCCAGCAGTTACTCGGCTCAGACCTACAATGAGCAGTTCTTC; cdr3_aa: CASSYSAQTYNEQFF
d_call: NA; clone_size: NA; j_call: TRBJ2-7; v_call: TRBV6-1; cdr3_nt: TGTGCCAGCAGTGAAGCTGTACAGGTTCATTTC; cdr3_aa: CASSEAVQVHF
d_call: NA; clone_size: NA; j_call: TRBJ2-7; v_call: TRBV19; cdr3_nt: TGTGCCAGTAGTATGGACGGGGGCCAGAGCGAGCAGTACTTC; cdr3_aa: CASSMDGGQSEQYF
d_call: TRBD1; clone_size: NA; j_call: TRBJ2-7; v_call: TRBV4-1; cdr3_nt: TGCGCCAGCAGCCAAGAGGTCCTGGACAGGCAGCAGTACTTC; cdr3_aa: CASSQEVLDRQQYF
d_call: TRBD1; clone_size: NA; j_call: TRBJ1-1; v_call: TRBV6-5; cdr3_nt: TGTGCCAGCAGTTACGCGACGGACAGGGGAGCTTTCTTT; cdr3_aa: CASSYATDRGAFF
d_call: NA; clone_size: NA; j_call: TRBJ1-1; v_call: TRBV11-1; cdr3_nt: TGTGCCAGCAGCATAAATACGAACACTGAAGCTTTCTTT; cdr3_aa: CASSINTNTEAFF
d_call: TRBD1; clone_size: few; j_call: TRBJ1-2; v_call: TRBV7-6; cdr3_nt: TGTGCCAGCAGCTCGTCCCTGAGGACAGGAGCCTATGGCTACACCTTC; cdr3_aa: CASSSSLRTGAYGYTF